This TCR beta chain comes out of a study of blood T cell repertoires in COVID-19. Assay: immunoSEQ multiplex PCR; the TCRdb copy retains only in-frame clones and omits some. This sample yields about 190,000 clones, of which less than 80% are seen a single time; around 12% belongs to the top ten. The CDR3 consists of 15 residues. V was cut by 3 bases and J by 7 bases, with 15 bases left in between. The V gene's germline CDR1 is KGHSH and CDR2 LQKENI. The chain links TRBV18 to TRBJ2-2; D not resolved. Sequenced: peripheral blood. The clonotype comes from a woman between 45 and 60 years old with acute or convalescent COVID-19. The CDR3 here is CASSPYSGLGGELFF. CDR3 DNA: TGTGCCAGCTCACCGTACAGTGGGCTGGGCGGGGAGCTGTTTTTT.